The rows below give T cell receptor beta chains drawn from one sample of a study of T-cell reconstitution after alpha-beta-depleted transplantation in children. TCRdb passed the PCR reads through MiXCR, listing each CDR3 protein once. The top ten hold less than 2.5% of the sample, which has about 340,000 distinct CDR3 sequences, about 9.4% seen once. The sample in question was PBMCs from the stem cell graft donor, obtained from the stem cell graft. These receptors all stem from a human donor who donated a stem cell graft to a child with acute lymphoblastic leukemia. Each CDR3 is given with its conserved first and last residue. The order of the fields is clone size, V gene, D gene, J gene, CDR3 protein, CDR3 DNA. D genes are given only for firm matches. Clone sizes are given selectively: once, few, many, or a class where the clone is expanded.

>.|TRBV5-1|TRBD2|TRBJ2-3
CASSLARLAGVDTQYF
TGCGCCAGCAGCTTGGCCCGACTAGCGGGAGTGGATACGCAGTATTTT
>few|TRBV29-1|TRBD2|TRBJ2-3
CSVENQERELDTQYF
TGCAGCGTTGAAAATCAAGAGCGGGAGCTAGATACGCAGTATTTT
>.|TRBV7-2|TRBD2|TRBJ2-5
CASSSPRGGAETQYF
TGTGCCAGCAGCTCCCCCCGGGGGGGAGCGGAGACCCAGTACTTC
>few|TRBV21-1|.|TRBJ2-1
CASSKGEREGRRYNEQFF
TGTGCCAGCAGCAAAGGCGAGCGGGAGGGCCGACGATACAATGAGCAGTTCTTC
>.|TRBV27|.|TRBJ1-6
CASSFRGQNSPLHF
TGTGCCAGCAGTTTCCGTGGACAGAATTCACCCCTCCACTTT
>few|TRBV7-2|TRBD2|TRBJ2-3
CASSLGGAGTTDTQYF
TGTGCCAGCAGCTTAGGAGGAGCGGGAACCACAGATACGCAGTATTTT
>few|TRBV5-1|.|TRBJ1-2
CASSTLDSYGYTF
TGCGCCAGCAGCACCCTGGACAGCTATGGCTACACCTTC
>few|TRBV5-1|.|TRBJ2-5
CASSPTRLVGETQYF
TGCGCCAGCAGCCCTACACGCCTCGTGGGAGAGACCCAGTACTTC
>.|TRBV12-3/TRBV12-4|.|TRBJ1-6
CASSASMGPLHF
TGTGCCAGCAGCGCGTCAATGGGTCCCCTCCACTTT
>many|TRBV5-1|TRBD2|TRBJ2-7
CASSLGAGGRYEQYF
TGCGCCAGCAGCTTGGGAGCGGGAGGACGGTACGAGCAGTACTTC
>few|TRBV4-1|.|TRBJ1-1
CASSQDEGWDTEAFF
TGCGCCAGCAGCCAAGATGAAGGGTGGGATACTGAAGCTTTCTTT
>few|TRBV6-2/TRBV6-3|.|TRBJ2-1
CASIRGDEQFF
TGTGCCAGCATTAGAGGGGATGAGCAGTTCTTC
>.|TRBV24-1|.|TRBJ2-5
CATSGPGETQYF
TGTGCCACCAGTGGCCCCGGAGAGACCCAGTACTTC
>.|TRBV7-2|.|TRBJ1-1
CASTLNPGGGTEAFF
TGTGCCAGCACCCTAAACCCTGGGGGCGGAACTGAAGCTTTCTTT
>many|TRBV12-3/TRBV12-4|TRBD1|TRBJ1-6
CATQRDRGPDSPLHF
TGTGCCACTCAAAGGGACAGGGGGCCAGATTCACCCCTCCACTTT
>.|TRBV2|.|TRBJ2-7
CASSYDRRRSYEQYF
TGTGCCAGCAGTTACGACAGGCGACGCTCCTACGAGCAGTACTTC
>.|TRBV28|.|TRBJ2-7
CASSGQSGILLIGYEQYF
TGTGCCAGCAGCGGACAGTCGGGGATCTTACTCATTGGCTACGAGCAGTACTTC
>few|TRBV29-1|.|TRBJ1-1
CSVEGPTVRGDGTEAFF
TGCAGCGTTGAAGGGCCTACGGTAAGGGGAGACGGCACTGAAGCTTTCTTT
>many|TRBV2|.|TRBJ1-4
CASSEWANEKLFF
TGTGCCAGCAGTGAATGGGCTAATGAAAAACTGTTTTTT
>many|TRBV20-1|.|TRBJ2-7
CSARGLSSYEQYF
TGCAGTGCTAGAGGTCTTAGCTCCTACGAGCAGTACTTC
>few|TRBV20-1|.|TRBJ2-4
CSEGGGASIQYF
TGCAGTGAAGGGGGGGGCGCAAGCATTCAGTACTTC
>.|TRBV3-1|TRBD2|TRBJ2-5
CASSRALAGDLETQYF
TGTGCCAGCAGCCGCGCCCTAGCGGGAGATTTGGAGACCCAGTACTTC
>.|TRBV5-5|TRBD1|TRBJ1-1
CASSSRQGVVITEAFF
TGTGCCAGCAGCAGTCGACAGGGGGTGGTGATAACTGAAGCTTTCTTT
>few|TRBV5-1|.|TRBJ1-1
CASSVDTGTYTEAFF
TGCGCCAGCAGCGTAGACACAGGAACCTACACTGAAGCTTTCTTT
>once|TRBV4-3|TRBD2|TRBJ2-5
CASSQGLAGFLETQYF
TGCGCCAGCAGCCAAGGACTAGCGGGCTTTCTGGAGACCCAGTACTTC
>.|TRBV7-9|.|TRBJ1-4
CASSLALPSGEKLFF
TGTGCCAGCAGCTTAGCGTTACCATCGGGGGAAAAACTGTTTTTT
>.|TRBV29-1|.|TRBJ2-3
CSVSTGPSTDTQYF
TGCAGCGTCTCAACAGGGCCTAGCACAGATACGCAGTATTTT
>.|TRBV5-6|TRBD1|TRBJ2-7
CASSVGQGHYEQYF
TGTGCCAGCAGCGTGGGACAGGGCCATTACGAGCAGTACTTC
>.|TRBV5-4|TRBD2|TRBJ2-3
CASSLAPLAGGSTDTQYF
TGTGCCAGCAGCTTGGCCCCCCTCGCGGGAGGGAGCACAGATACGCAGTATTTT
>few|TRBV7-2|.|TRBJ2-3
CASSSLRGTDTQYF
TGTGCCAGCAGCTCACTACGCGGCACAGATACGCAGTATTTT
>many|TRBV10-3|.|TRBJ2-7
CAISVRTVNSYEQYF
TGTGCCATCAGTGTTAGGACGGTCAACTCCTACGAGCAGTACTTC
>.|TRBV5-6|TRBD2|TRBJ2-5
CASSLATGRGLAGGPRETQYF
TGTGCCAGCAGCTTGGCGACAGGACGAGGACTAGCGGGAGGGCCACGAGAGACCCAGTACTTC
>many|TRBV6-5|.|TRBJ2-7
CASSLDSTYEQYF
TGTGCCAGCAGTTTGGACAGTACCTACGAGCAGTACTTC
>.|TRBV20-1|.|TRBJ2-6
CSANSRSSGANVLTF
TGCAGTGCTAATAGCAGGAGCTCTGGGGCCAACGTCCTGACTTTC
>.|TRBV5-1|TRBD2|TRBJ2-3
CASSFLAVSTDTQYF
TGCGCCAGCAGCTTCCTAGCGGTGAGCACAGATACGCAGTATTTT
>few|TRBV20-1|TRBD2|TRBJ2-7
CSATPLLAGGLTAYEQYF
TGCAGTGCCACACCGCTACTAGCGGGAGGGCTTACAGCCTACGAGCAGTACTTC
>many|TRBV4-1|TRBD2|TRBJ2-7
CASSRTSESYEQYF
TGCGCCAGCAGCCGGACTAGCGAGAGCTACGAGCAGTACTTC
>few|TRBV27|.|TRBJ2-7
CASSLSIRRGGEQYF
TGTGCCAGCAGTTTATCGATTCGCAGGGGTGGCGAGCAGTACTTC
>.|TRBV6-5|.|TRBJ2-7
CASSYYGAPYEQYF
TGTGCCAGCAGTTATTACGGGGCCCCCTACGAGCAGTACTTC
>.|TRBV18|.|TRBJ2-5
CASSPDSGARETQYF
TGTGCCAGCTCACCTGACTCGGGGGCACGAGAGACCCAGTACTTC
>many|TRBV7-3|.|TRBJ2-1
CASSLGGVNEQFF
TGTGCCAGCAGCTTAGGGGGAGTGAATGAGCAGTTCTTC
>many|TRBV14|.|TRBJ2-3
CASSSLRGSTDTQYF
TGTGCCAGCAGTTCCCTCCGCGGGAGCACAGATACGCAGTATTTT
>few|TRBV3-1|TRBD1|TRBJ1-5
CASSQGTGGVQPQHF
TGTGCCAGCAGCCAAGGGACAGGGGGCGTTCAGCCCCAGCATTTT
>many|TRBV4-3|.|TRBJ1-6
CASTLGEDGSPLHF
TGCGCCAGTACCTTGGGGGAGGACGGTTCACCCCTCCACTTT
>few|TRBV7-9|.|TRBJ1-1
CASSGGLRTEAFF
TGTGCCAGCAGTGGGGGGCTGAGGACTGAAGCTTTCTTT
>.|TRBV20-1|.|TRBJ1-1
CSARELTGRMNTEAFF
TGCAGTGCTAGAGAGTTGACAGGTCGTATGAACACTGAAGCTTTCTTT
>many|TRBV29-1|.|TRBJ2-1
CSVESDNYNEQFF
TGCAGCGTTGAGTCGGACAACTACAATGAGCAGTTCTTC
>.|TRBV7-9|.|TRBJ2-5
CASSYIPRETQYF
TGTGCCAGCAGCTACATCCCGCGGGAGACCCAGTACTTC
>many|TRBV28|.|TRBJ2-7
CASRPEQYF
TGTGCCAGCCGCCCTGAGCAGTACTTC
>.|TRBV7-3|.|TRBJ2-7
CASSLSASGLISEQYF
TGTGCCAGCAGCTTAAGTGCCAGCGGTCTAATATCGGAGCAGTACTTC
>few|TRBV9|TRBD1|TRBJ2-7
CASGRDSRSSYEQYF
TGTGCCAGCGGACGGGACAGCCGGAGTTCCTACGAGCAGTACTTC
>few|TRBV27|TRBD2|TRBJ2-2
CASSLLTSGLGGGELFF
TGTGCCAGCAGTTTACTTACTAGCGGACTCGGGGGCGGGGAGCTGTTTTTT
>.|TRBV7-9|.|TRBJ2-5
CASSLDTGGAETQYF
TGTGCCAGCAGCTTAGATACCGGGGGCGCGGAGACCCAGTACTTC
>many|TRBV6-2/TRBV6-3|TRBD1|TRBJ1-1
CASSPPGGPSNTEAFF
TGTGCCAGCAGCCCCCCAGGGGGGCCCTCGAACACTGAAGCTTTCTTT
>.|TRBV4-3|.|TRBJ2-7
CASSQDLSSYEQYF
TGCGCCAGCAGCCAAGATTTGTCTTCCTACGAGCAGTACTTC
>few|TRBV28|TRBD2|TRBJ2-3
CASSLPSAGGASTDTQYF
TGTGCCAGCAGTTTACCGTCAGCGGGAGGGGCTAGCACAGATACGCAGTATTTT